What follows is one T cell receptor (beta chain) and its context. The antigen remains undetermined. The record originates from a study of beta chain features in type 1 diabetes. Study as a whole: Across the samples, about 100 million sorted cells were examined in total.

Germline loops: CDR1 SQVTM, CDR2 ANQGSEA. The CDR3 extends over 14 amino acids. V dropped 7 bases and J dropped 6; count of bases not matched to a gene: 11. Study-wide points: Shorter TCRB CDR3s, moderately but significantly so, were found in Type 1 diabetes patients in all four CD4+ subsets.

Reverse transcribing all isolated RNA meant expressed TCRB transcripts were sequenced. Clones were sequenced by immunoSEQ multiplex PCR, and TCRdb holds only the in-frame ones, with some missing. In the table there are some 120,000 clones, approximately 15% of which are singletons. The chain employs TRBV29-1 and TRBJ2-3, with 9 bases identical to TRBD1. The specimen sequenced was central memory CD4+ T cells from blood. The clonotype originates from a man younger than 35 with type 1 diabetes. This CDR3 is CSGTGQGGSDTQYF. CDR3 nucleotides: TGCAGCGGGACGGGACAGGGAGGATCGGATACGCAGTATTTT.